The rows below give T cell receptor beta chains drawn from one sample of a study of shared clonotypes between healthy human individuals. Produced via immunoSEQ multiplex PCR; TCRdb's table is partial and in-frame only. Of almost 750,000 clones listed, over 55% were seen once; the top ten hold over 1.5%. Sequencing input: memory CD4+ T cells sorted from blood. These receptors originate from a woman aged 25 to 39 in good health. Each CDR3 is given with its conserved first and last residue. The D gene is left open where the match is weak. Rows give clone size only sometimes, using once, few, many, or a class for an expanded clone.

d_call	v_call	j_call	clone_size	cdr3_nt	cdr3_aa
.	TRBV28	TRBJ1-5	.	TGTGCCAGCAGTGGGCGAGGGCCTAAGGGCCCCCAGCATTTT	CASSGRGPKGPQHF
TRBD1	TRBV2	TRBJ1-2	.	TGTGCCAGCAGTGGACAGGGGATAGGGGCTAACTATGGCTACACCTTC	CASSGQGIGANYGYTF
.	TRBV6-1	TRBJ2-7	once	TGTGCCAGCAGTTCCCACGGGTCCTACGAGCAGTACTTC	CASSSHGSYEQYF
TRBD2	TRBV5-1	TRBJ2-1	.	TGCGCCAGCAGCTTGGAATTAAGGCGGGAGCTCGATGAGCAGTTCTTC	CASSLELRRELDEQFF
.	TRBV6-5	TRBJ1-5	once	TGTGCCAGCAGTTACCGGGGTACGAATCAGCCCCAGCATTTT	CASSYRGTNQPQHF
.	TRBV7-3	TRBJ1-1	.	TGTGCCAGCAGCACAAGTCGTGGGACTGAAGCTTTCTTT	CASSTSRGTEAFF
.	TRBV27	TRBJ1-5	.	TGTGCCAGCAGTTTATCTTGGTCCGGGGCAGGGAATCAGCCCCAGCATTTT	CASSLSWSGAGNQPQHF
TRBD1	TRBV27	TRBJ1-5	few	TGTGCCAGCAGTGCTGGACAGGGGGCTAGTCAGCCCCAGCATTTT	CASSAGQGASQPQHF
.	TRBV2	TRBJ1-1	.	TGTGCCAGCAGCGAGTTCACTGAAGCTTTCTTT	CASSEFTEAFF
TRBD2	TRBV5-1	TRBJ2-1	.	TGCGCCAGCAGCTACGGACTAGCGGGAGGGCATGAGCAGTTCTTC	CASSYGLAGGHEQFF